The next 19 T cell receptor beta chains were all read from a single sample in a study of circulating CD8 cells and anti-PD-1 response in melanoma (dated by TCRdb to 2019 to 2021). These reads were obtained on a NextSeq 500. The QIAseq Immune Repertoire RNA Library Kit, Human TCR Panel, was used to prepare TCR libraries from roughly 15 ng of total RNA. In-frame beta chains were kept once TCRdb had trimmed the public reads at Q25 with fastp and called clones with MiXCR. Identical CDR3 protein sequences are pooled into one entry, listed with their most common genes and DNA. This sample lists fewer than 300 distinct CDR3 sequences; over 5% were detected once. About a quarter of the sample comes from the top ten. Using a BD FACSAria II cell sorter, four subsets defined by PD-1 and/or TIGIT were sorted out of live CD3+CD8+TCRalphabeta+ cells. Sequenced material: CD8+ T cells from PBMCs, taken at baseline or after one month of anti-PD-1 therapy (not recorded which). Source of these receptors: a human donor with melanoma.

This clonotype is classed as large. The rearrangement links TRBV4-2 to TRBJ2-2; TRBD2 matches 10 bases. This CDR3 has 18 residues. J lost 0 bases, V lost 4 bases, and 8 bases had no gene match. Germline loops: CDR1 LGHNA, CDR2 YNFKEQ. DNA of the CDR3: TGTGCCAGCAGCCTCCTCAGCGGGGGGGTATCGAACACCGGGGAGCTGTTTTTT. Amino acid sequence: CASSLLSGGVSNTGELFF.

By sample share, this clonotype is large. The chain combines TRBV2 with TRBJ2-3; D gene ambiguous. V lost 10 bases and J 5 bases, leaving 19 bases between the germline ends. Looked up from germline, CDR1 is SNHLY and CDR2 is FYNNEI. CDR3 length: 14 amino acids. The CDR3 spells CAIPSPQRGDTQYF. The CDR3 region has the DNA TGTGCCATCCCCTCTCCTCAGCGAGGAGATACGCAGTATTTT.

By its share, this clonotype is large (0.1 to 1%). V gene TRBV28 combines with J gene TRBJ2-7; 7 positions match TRBD2. CDR1 is MDHEN and CDR2 is SYDVKM in the germline V gene. V trimming: 1 base; J trimming: 3 bases; junction bases outside the gene matches: 3. CDR3 length: 14 amino acids. The CDR3 protein is CASSLSPGGYEQYF. The DNA for the CDR3 is TGTGCCAGCAGTTTATCCCCGGGGGGCTACGAGCAGTACTTC. The entire variable domain, with the rest obtained from reference TRBV28 and TRBJ2-7, is as follows: DVKVTQSSRYLVKRTGEKVFLECVQDMDHENMFWYRQDPGLGLRLIYFSYDVKMKEKGDIPEGYSVSREKKERFSLILESASTNQTSMYLCASSLSPGGYEQYFGPGTRLTVT.

Within the sample, this clonotype is medium-sized. The chain combines TRBV9 with TRBJ2-3; the D gene is possibly TRBD2 (7 bases). Deletions cut 3 bases from V and 4 bases from J, with 12 bases between. The germline V gene has CDR1 SGDLS and CDR2 YYNGEE. There are 14 residues in the CDR3. The CDR3 sequence is CASSAGGGPDTQYF. The CDR3, as DNA: TGTGCCAGCAGCGCTGGGGGGGGGCCAGATACGCAGTATTTT.

This clonotype is classed as large. This chain joins TRBV2 and TRBJ2-7; the D gene is possibly TRBD1 (7 bases). The CDR3 loop spans 14 amino acids. The ends were cut back, 7 bases at V and 4 bases at J, with 17 bases in the middle. The germline CDR1 and CDR2 sequences are SNHLY and FYNNEI. This CDR3 is CASKKEGARYEQYF. DNA of the CDR3: TGTGCCAGCAAAAAGGAGGGGGCGCGTTACGAGCAGTACTTC.

On this clonotype itself: The CDR3 carries no conserved terminal phenylalanine or tryptophan, so it likely arises from a read error. The V call is TRBV19, the J call TRBJ1-1; D not resolved. V was clipped by 7 bases and J by 2 bases, with 11 bases between them. The CDR3 totals 13 residues. The germline gives CDR1 LNHDA, CDR2 SQIVND (reference sequence). This chain's CDR3 is CASNLTSNTEAFS. The CDR3 region has the DNA TGTGCCAGTAATCTAACAAGTAACACTGAAGCTTTCTCT.

By share of the sample, this clonotype is large. J is TRBJ1-1 and V is TRBV19; D remains unclear. There are 12 residues in the CDR3. Germline-derived CDR1 and CDR2 are LNHDA and SQIVND (reference sequence). Trimming cost V 9 bases and J 8 bases, with 16 bases left between them. The CDR3 spells CASPTPEREAFF. In DNA, the CDR3 is TGTGCCAGCCCCACCCCGGAAAGAGAAGCTTTCTTT.

Judged by abundance, this clonotype is large. This chain connects TRBV7-2 to TRBJ2-7; 8 bases line up with TRBD1. V shed 5 bases and J 4 bases; nucleotides not matched to a gene: 7. CDR3 size: 14 residues. Germline CDR1 and CDR2: SGHTA and FQGNSA. CDR3 nucleotide sequence: TGTGCCAGCAGCCCTCGACAGGGGTGGTACGAGCAGTACTTC. Translating gives CASSPRQGWYEQYF.

Judged by abundance, this clonotype is large. The genes are TRBV6-4 and TRBJ2-1; 9 nucleotides match TRBD1. CDR1 is MRHNA, CDR2 SNTAGT, per germline. J gave up 10 bases and V 6 bases, and 10 bases lay outside the gene matches. The CDR3 loop spans 14 amino acids. The CDR3 DNA reads as TGTGCCAGCAGCGCTAAGGGGGGGACAGGGGAGCAGTTCTTC. It yields the protein CASSAKGGTGEQFF.

By its share, this clonotype is hyperexpanded. The rearrangement joins TRBV27 to TRBJ2-6; TRBD1 or TRBD2 may be the D gene (5 bases each). V dropped 0 bases and J dropped 4 bases, with 13 bases sitting between them. CDR1 is MNHEY and CDR2 is SMNVEV in the germline V gene (reference sequence). The CDR3 consists of 17 residues. The CDR3 loop is CASSLSRGGTGANVLTF. The CDR3 nucleotides are TGTGCCAGCAGTTTATCGCGTGGGGGAACCGGGGCCAACGTCCTGACTTTC.

By share, this clonotype ranks as medium-sized. Being one base from a much bigger clone, this may be a read error. The genes are TRBV4-3 and TRBJ2-7; perhaps TRBD2 as D (6 bases). There are 14 residues in the CDR3. Trimming took 8 bases from V and 2 from J, leaving 16 bases between them. Per the germline V gene, CDR1 is LGHNA and CDR2 is YSLEER. Here the CDR3 DNA reads TGCGCCAGCGGCCCGTTCGGGGGTCCCTACGAGCAGTACTTC. It yields the protein CASGPFGGPYEQYF.

This clonotype is labeled large (0.1 to 1%). The genes are TRBV19 and TRBJ1-5; D ambiguous. CDR1 LNHDA and CDR2 SQIVND come from the germline V gene (reference sequence). The germline V and J ends were trimmed by 4 bases and 4 bases, with 8 bases remaining between them. The CDR3 loop spans 13 amino acids. CDR3 nucleotides: TGTGCCAGTAGTACCCTGAATAATCAGCCCCAGCATTTT. It is translated as CASSTLNNQPQHF.

This clonotype was detected a few times. The chain has TRBV6-2 or TRBV6-3 and TRBJ1-5, with D possibly being TRBD1 (5 bases). V lost 0 bases, J lost 0 bases, and 18 bases lay in between. The CDR3 runs 19 residues. Germline V lookup: CDR1 MNHEY, CDR2 SVGEGT. The CDR3 coding sequence is TGTGCCAGCAGTTACTCCGCAGGGCCCTCAAGATATAGCAATCAGCCCCAGCATTTT. This codes for CASSYSAGPSRYSNQPQHF.

This clonotype is medium-sized by share. The chain uses TRBV6-1 and TRBJ2-1; either TRBD1 or TRBD2 may supply D (5 bases each). The CDR3 is 13 residues long. The V gene's germline CDR1 is MNHNS and CDR2 SASEGT. The V end lost 6 bases, the J end lost 7 bases, and 13 bases lay between the germline ends. The DNA of the CDR3 is TGTGCCAGCAGCCTCCAAGGGGAGAATGAGCAGTTCTTC. Amino acid sequence: CASSLQGENEQFF.

This clonotype rates as large. The rearrangement joins TRBV4-3 to TRBJ2-6, with a weak D call TRBD1 (6 bases). The CDR3 is 16 residues long. Trimming cost V 0 bases and J 4 bases, with 10 bases left between them. Germline V CDR1 and CDR2: LGHNA, YSLEER. In DNA, the CDR3 is TGCGCCAGCAGCCAAGAACAGGGAACCGGGGCCAACGTCCTGACTTTC. This gives the protein CASSQEQGTGANVLTF.

This clonotype showed up just a few times. This may arise from a read error, as a much more abundant clone is one base away. V gene TRBV19 combines with J gene TRBJ2-3; 8 nucleotides match TRBD1. Germline V gene lookup returns CDR1 LNHDA and CDR2 SQIVND (reference sequence). This CDR3 is built from 16 residues. DNA for the CDR3: TGTGCCAGTAGTATCCCTGCAGGCCAGGGGGCAGATACGCGGTATTTT. This codes for CASSIPAGQGADTRYF. Full variable domain (remainder filled in from reference TRBV19 and TRBJ2-3): DGGITQSPKYLFRKEGQNVTLSCEQNLNHDAMYWYRQDPGQGLRLIYYSQIVNDFQKGDIAEGYSVSREKKESFPLTVTSAQKNPTAFYLCASSIPAGQGADTRYFGPGTRLTVL.

The CDR3 reads CASTLGRGDTQYF. The CDR3 nucleotides are TGCGCCAGCACCCTAGGTAGAGGGGATACGCAGTATTTT. The chain combines TRBV23-1 with TRBJ2-3; D perhaps matches TRBD2 (5 bases). TRBV23-1 has ORF status, its function being uncertain. This CDR3 region has 13 residues. Trimming took off 7 bases at V and 6 bases at J, with 14 bases between the two ends.

By share of the sample, this clonotype is large. V and J are TRBV28 and TRBJ2-2; D is undetermined. This CDR3 region has 14 residues. The germline CDR1 and CDR2 sequences are MDHEN and SYDVKM. Trimming left V 6 bases short and J 3 bases short, with 11 bases between. Written as DNA, the CDR3 is TGTGCCAGCAGCCCCCCTTTGGACACCGGGGAGCTGTTTTTT. This translates into CASSPPLDTGELFF.

As regards this clonotype: It may be a read error: a sequence one base away is much more abundant. The chain recombines TRBV9 with TRBJ2-1, with 7 positions matching TRBD2. CDR1 and CDR2 from the germline V gene are SGDLS and YYNGEE. CDR3 length: 13 residues. CDR3 DNA sequence: TGTGCCTGCAGACGTCGGGGGGAGAATGAGCAGTTCTTC. It is translated as CACRRRGENEQFF. The whole variable domain, remainder taken from reference TRBV9 and TRBJ2-1, is DSGVTQTPKHLITATGQRVTLRCSPRSGDLSVYWYQQSLDQGLQFLIQYYNGEERAKGNILERFSAQQFPDLHSELNLSSLELGDSALYFCACRRRGENEQFFGPGTRLTVL.